These 6 T cell receptor beta chains share one sample of origin, sequenced in a study of blood T cell repertoires in COVID-19. TCRdb's copy holds only in-frame clones and misses some; the assay was immunoSEQ multiplex PCR. The sample records tens of thousands of clones, under 85% being singletons. Sequencing used peripheral blood. Every receptor here comes from a woman of 80 years or more with acute or convalescent COVID-19.

The chain carries TRBV6-1 and TRBJ2-1; D may be TRBD1 (6 bases). The germline CDR1 and CDR2 sequences are MNHNS and SASEGT. V was cut by 4 bases and J by 4 bases, with 17 bases left in between. The CDR3 is 16 residues long. The DNA of the CDR3 is TGTGCCAGCAGTGGGACAGCCGGCGGGCTTTACAATGAGCAGTTCTTC. It codes for CASSGTAGGLYNEQFF.

The gene calls are TRBV7-9 and TRBJ2-2, with D possibly being TRBD2 (6 bases). The CDR3 runs 17 residues. Trimming cost V 2 bases and J 1 base, with 14 bases left between them. CDR1 is SEHNR and CDR2 is FQNEAQ in the germline V gene (reference sequence). CDR3 region: CASSLLGGTKNTGELFF. The CDR3 nucleotides are TGTGCCAGCAGCTTACTCGGAGGGACCAAGAACACCGGGGAGCTGTTTTTT.

The V gene is TRBV3-1 (or the pseudogene TRBV3-2), the J gene TRBJ1-3; D not certain. V shed 0 bases and J shed 2 bases, with 14 bases lying between them. CDR3 size: 17 residues. Germline lookup yields CDR1 LGHDT and CDR2 YNNKEL (reference sequence). The CDR3 spells CASSQDWRPYTGNTIYF. The CDR3 DNA follows: TGTGCCAGCAGCCAAGATTGGCGGCCTTATACTGGAAACACCATATATTTT.

This sequence joins TRBV27 and TRBJ1-2; a possible D gene is TRBD1 (6 bases). Deletions cut 5 bases from V and 2 bases from J, with 12 bases between. The CDR3 consists of 14 residues. Germline lookup yields CDR1 MNHEY and CDR2 SMNVEV (reference sequence). CDR3 loop: CASSARTANYGYTF. CDR3 nucleotide sequence: TGTGCCAGCAGTGCTCGGACAGCCAACTATGGCTACACCTTC.

The genes are TRBV9 and TRBJ2-1, with 10 nucleotides matching TRBD2. CDR3 length: 14 amino acids. V dropped 2 bases and J dropped 7; count of bases not matched to a gene: 3. Germline CDR1 SGDLS, CDR2 YYNGEE. CDR3 in DNA: TGTGCCAGCAGCGTGGGGACTAGCGTAAATGAGCAGTTCTTC. Its protein is CASSVGTSVNEQFF.

The chain links TRBV18 to TRBJ2-5; D is uncertain. Germline values: CDR1 KGHSH, CDR2 LQKENI. Between the trimmed V and J ends, which lost 6 bases and 2 bases, there was a span of 13 bases. The CDR3 runs to 14 residues. The CDR3 region has the DNA TGTGCCAGCTCGTCGTTGGGCCCACAAGAGACCCAGTACTTC. This codes for CASSSLGPQETQYF.